This entry lists 12 T cell receptor beta chains sequenced from one sample in a study of blood T cell repertoires in COVID-19. Clones were read by immunoSEQ multiplex PCR, and TCRdb kept only the in-frame ones, dropping some. The sample holds 380,000 or so clones, approximately 86% seen once. Input material: peripheral blood. These receptors were obtained from a woman aged 55-75 years with COVID-19, enrolled during active disease.

The rearrangement joins TRBV11-3 to TRBJ2-1, with 15 nucleotides matching TRBD2. Germline trimming cut 8 bases from V and 8 bases from J; bases unmatched to any gene: 7. This CDR3 is built from 15 residues. CDR1 SGHNT and CDR2 YENEEA come from the germline V gene. CDR3 in DNA: TGTGCCAGCGGACTAGCGGGGGGGCCCTCGTATGAGCAGTTCTTC. Amino acid sequence: CASGLAGGPSYEQFF.

The chain couples TRBV13 to TRBJ1-3; 8 positions match TRBD1. The V and J ends lost 3 bases and 1 base, in that order; junction bases with no gene match: 11. Germline V gives CDR1 PRHDT, CDR2 FYEKMQ (reference sequence). The CDR3 extends over 18 amino acids. The DNA of the CDR3 is TGTGCCAGCAGCTTCGGACAGGGTTACTCTGTTTCTGGAAACACCATATATTTT. The encoded protein is CASSFGQGYSVSGNTIYF.

The chain joins TRBV20-1 to TRBJ2-5, with 11 nucleotides matching TRBD2. This CDR3 is built from 16 residues. V lost 3 bases, J lost 0 bases, and 6 bases stayed unmatched. CDR1 and CDR2 (germline): DFQATT, SNEGSKA (reference sequence). The CDR3 region is CSASGGLAGNQETQYF. The CDR3 DNA reads as TGCAGTGCTAGTGGCGGACTAGCGGGCAACCAAGAGACCCAGTACTTC.

V and J are TRBV7-9 and TRBJ1-1, with TRBD1 matching 8 bases. Per germline, CDR1 SEHNR and CDR2 FQNEAQ (reference sequence). This CDR3 is built from 15 residues. V dropped 4 bases and J dropped 3; count of bases not matched to a gene: 7. CDR3 in DNA: TGTGCCAGCAGCTCCAGGACAGGGTCGGACACTGAAGCTTTCTTT. Translation: CASSSRTGSDTEAFF.

The V call is TRBV19, the J call TRBJ2-1; the match to TRBD2 covers 9 bases. With V trimmed by 7 bases and J by 4 bases, 5 bases remained unmatched. Germline CDR1 reads LNHDA; CDR2 reads SQIVND (reference sequence). The CDR3 loop spans 14 amino acids. The chain's CDR3 is CASTGGRGYNEQFF. CDR3 coding DNA: TGTGCCAGTACGGGCGGGAGGGGGTACAATGAGCAGTTCTTC.

This clone was seen just once. This sequence joins TRBV6-2 or TRBV6-3 and TRBJ2-3, with unresolved D. The germline CDR1 and CDR2 sequences are MNHEY and SVGEGT. Trimming stripped 0 bases from V and 0 bases from J, with 7 bases between. The CDR3 is 15 residues long. The CDR3 region is CASSYSAVSTDTQYF. DNA of the CDR3: TGTGCCAGCAGTTACTCTGCGGTAAGCACAGATACGCAGTATTTT.

The V call is TRBV18, the J call TRBJ2-5; possibly TRBD2 for D (6 bases). V lost 6 bases and J 5 bases, leaving 19 bases between the germline ends. CDR3 length: 15 amino acids. CDR1 and CDR2 from the germline V gene are KGHSH and LQKENI. The CDR3: CASSPQLTSRETQYF. DNA for the CDR3: TGTGCCAGCTCGCCTCAACTTACTAGCCGGGAGACCCAGTACTTC.

The V gene is TRBV3-1 (or the pseudogene TRBV3-2), the J gene TRBJ1-3; D not resolved. Germline V lookup: CDR1 LGHDT, CDR2 YNNKEL (reference sequence). The CDR3 spans 14 residues. The V and J ends lost 4 bases and 2 bases respectively, with 9 bases between them. This CDR3 is CASSPEGAGNTIYF. CDR3 coding DNA: TGTGCCAGCAGCCCCGAAGGAGCTGGAAACACCATATATTTT.

The rearrangement uses TRBV5-1 and TRBJ1-5; D unresolved. From germline, CDR1 is SGHRS and CDR2 YFSETQ. This CDR3 region has 13 residues. Trimming left V 4 bases short and J 10 bases short, with 15 bases between. The CDR3, as DNA: TGCGCCAGCAGCCCCGACGGACTGAGTCCCCAGCATTTT. Translated: CASSPDGLSPQHF.

The gene calls are TRBV28 and TRBJ2-3; a weak D match, TRBD1 (6 bases). The CDR3 is 14 residues long. Trimming shortened V by 7 bases and J by 1 base, and 12 bases separated the two germline ends. Germline V gives CDR1 MDHEN, CDR2 SYDVKM. The CDR3 spells CASILGQGTDTQYF. In DNA, the CDR3 is TGTGCCAGCATTCTGGGACAAGGCACAGATACGCAGTATTTT.

This clone was observed once. The chain joins TRBV4-2 to TRBJ2-1, with 14 nucleotides matching TRBD2. The CDR3 length is 15 residues. The V and J ends lost 3 bases and 8 bases, in that order; junction bases with no gene match: 3. Germline assignment: CDR1 LGHNA and CDR2 YNFKEQ. The CDR3 region is CASSQTSGGAHEQFF. The DNA of the CDR3 is TGTGCCAGCAGCCAGACTAGCGGGGGGGCCCATGAGCAGTTCTTC.

This clone occurred a few times. The rearrangement joins TRBV5-4 to TRBJ1-5; D unclear. The germline CDR1 and CDR2 sequences are SGHNT and YYREEE (reference sequence). Deletions cut 5 bases from V and 13 bases from J, with 19 bases between. This CDR3 contains 13 residues. For the CDR3, the DNA is TGTGCCAGCAGGAGATCCGGGGATACGAAACAGCATTTT. Translation: CASRRSGDTKQHF.